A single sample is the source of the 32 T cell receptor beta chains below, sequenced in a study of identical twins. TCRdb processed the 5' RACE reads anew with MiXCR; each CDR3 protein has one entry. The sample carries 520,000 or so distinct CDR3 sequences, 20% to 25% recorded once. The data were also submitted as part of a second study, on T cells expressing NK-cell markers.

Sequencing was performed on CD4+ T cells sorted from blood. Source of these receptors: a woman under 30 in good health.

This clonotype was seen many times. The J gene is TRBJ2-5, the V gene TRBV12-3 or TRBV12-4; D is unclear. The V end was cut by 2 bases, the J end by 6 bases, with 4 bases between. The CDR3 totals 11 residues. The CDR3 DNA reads TGTGCCAGCAGTTTATTCCAGACCCAGTACTTC. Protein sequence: CASSLFQTQYF.

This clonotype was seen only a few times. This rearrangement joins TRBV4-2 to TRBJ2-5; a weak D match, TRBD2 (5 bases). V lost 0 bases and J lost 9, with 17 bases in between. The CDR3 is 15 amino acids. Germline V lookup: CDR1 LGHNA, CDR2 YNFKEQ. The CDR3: CASSQESVGGAAQYF. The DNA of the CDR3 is TGTGCCAGCAGCCAAGAATCTGTCGGCGGAGCGGCCCAGTACTTC.

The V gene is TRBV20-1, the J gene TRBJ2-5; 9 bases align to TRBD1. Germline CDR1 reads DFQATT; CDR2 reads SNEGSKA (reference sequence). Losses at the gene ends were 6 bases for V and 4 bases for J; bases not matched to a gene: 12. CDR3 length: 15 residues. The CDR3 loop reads CSATPRPGQGETQYF. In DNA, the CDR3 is TGCAGTGCCACCCCAAGACCGGGACAGGGAGAGACCCAGTACTTC.

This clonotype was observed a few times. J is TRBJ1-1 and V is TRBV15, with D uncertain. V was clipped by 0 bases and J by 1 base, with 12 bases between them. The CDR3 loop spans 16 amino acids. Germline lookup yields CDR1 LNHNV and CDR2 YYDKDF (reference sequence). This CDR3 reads CATSRDATARNTEAFF. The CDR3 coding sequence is TGTGCCACCAGCAGAGATGCGACCGCAAGGAACACTGAAGCTTTCTTT.

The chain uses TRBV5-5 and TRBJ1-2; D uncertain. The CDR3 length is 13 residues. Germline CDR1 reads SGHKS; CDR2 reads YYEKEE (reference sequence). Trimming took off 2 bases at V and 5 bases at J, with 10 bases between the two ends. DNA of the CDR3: TGTGCCAGCAGCTTCGTGCCACCGTATGGCTACACCTTC. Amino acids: CASSFVPPYGYTF.

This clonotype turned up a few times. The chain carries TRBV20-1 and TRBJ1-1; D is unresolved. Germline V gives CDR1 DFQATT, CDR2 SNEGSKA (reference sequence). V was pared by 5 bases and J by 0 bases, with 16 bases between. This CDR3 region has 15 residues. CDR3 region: CSASGMKVMNTEAFF. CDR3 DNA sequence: TGCAGTGCTTCCGGAATGAAGGTAATGAACACTGAAGCTTTCTTT.

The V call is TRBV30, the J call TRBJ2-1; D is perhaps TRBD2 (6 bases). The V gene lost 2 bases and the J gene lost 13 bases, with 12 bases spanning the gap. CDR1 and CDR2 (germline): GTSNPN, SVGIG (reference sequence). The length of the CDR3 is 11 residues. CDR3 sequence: CAWSYGGKQFF. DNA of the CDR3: TGTGCCTGGAGTTACGGCGGGAAACAGTTCTTC.

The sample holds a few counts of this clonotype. This chain's CDR3 is CASSLGDAEAFF. CDR3 bases: TGTGCCAGCAGTTTAGGGGACGCAGAAGCTTTCTTT. The rearrangement joins TRBV6-2 or TRBV6-3 to TRBJ1-1, with D perhaps TRBD1 (5 bases). The length of the CDR3 is 12 residues. The germline V gene has CDR1 MNHEY and CDR2 SVGEGT. Trimming stripped 4 bases from V and 8 bases from J, with 11 bases between.

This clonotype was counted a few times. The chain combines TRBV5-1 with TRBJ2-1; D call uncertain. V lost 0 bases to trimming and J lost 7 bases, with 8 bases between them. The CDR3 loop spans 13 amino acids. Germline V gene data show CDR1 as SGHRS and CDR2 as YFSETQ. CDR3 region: CASSLERKNEQFF. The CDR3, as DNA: TGCGCCAGCAGCTTGGAACGGAAAAATGAGCAGTTCTTC.

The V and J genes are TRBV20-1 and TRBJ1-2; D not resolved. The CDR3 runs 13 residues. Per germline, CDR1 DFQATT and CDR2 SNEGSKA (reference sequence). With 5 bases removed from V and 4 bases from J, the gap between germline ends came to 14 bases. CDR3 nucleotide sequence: TGCAGTGCTCGGGCGACCGGAATCTATGGCTACACCTTC. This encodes CSARATGIYGYTF.

CDR3 loop: CASSLPGRGWGQPQHF. The CDR3, as DNA: TGTGCCAGCAGTCTCCCCGGGAGGGGGTGGGGGCAGCCCCAGCATTTT. This chain uses TRBV27 with TRBJ1-5, with D possibly matching TRBD1 (6 bases). This CDR3 is 16 amino acids long. Germline V lookup: CDR1 MNHEY, CDR2 SMNVEV (reference sequence). Trimming removed 5 bases from V and 7 bases from J, with 21 bases in between.

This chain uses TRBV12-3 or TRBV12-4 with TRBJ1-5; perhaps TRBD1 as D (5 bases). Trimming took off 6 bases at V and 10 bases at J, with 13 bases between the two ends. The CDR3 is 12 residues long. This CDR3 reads CASRASGTPQHF. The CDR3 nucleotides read TGTGCCAGCAGGGCCTCAGGGACCCCCCAGCATTTT.

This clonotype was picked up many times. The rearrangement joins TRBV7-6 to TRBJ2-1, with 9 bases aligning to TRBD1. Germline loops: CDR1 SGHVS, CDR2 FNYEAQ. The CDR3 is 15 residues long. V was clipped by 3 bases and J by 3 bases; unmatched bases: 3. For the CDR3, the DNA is TGTGCCAGCAGCTTGGGGACAGGGATCTACAATGAGCAGTTCTTC. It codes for CASSLGTGIYNEQFF.

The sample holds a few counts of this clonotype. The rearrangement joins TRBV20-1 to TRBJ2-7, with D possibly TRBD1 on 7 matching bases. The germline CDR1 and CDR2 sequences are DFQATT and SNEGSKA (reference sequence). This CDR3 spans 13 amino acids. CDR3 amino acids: CTAQGGSTYEQYF. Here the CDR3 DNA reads TGCACCGCGCAGGGGGGTAGCACCTACGAGCAGTACTTC.

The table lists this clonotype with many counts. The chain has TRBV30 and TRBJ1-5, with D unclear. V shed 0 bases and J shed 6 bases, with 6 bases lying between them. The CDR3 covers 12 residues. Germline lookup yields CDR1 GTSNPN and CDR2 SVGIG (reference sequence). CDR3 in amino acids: CAWSVRGQPQHF. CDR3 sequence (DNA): TGTGCCTGGAGTGTACGGGGTCAGCCCCAGCATTTT.

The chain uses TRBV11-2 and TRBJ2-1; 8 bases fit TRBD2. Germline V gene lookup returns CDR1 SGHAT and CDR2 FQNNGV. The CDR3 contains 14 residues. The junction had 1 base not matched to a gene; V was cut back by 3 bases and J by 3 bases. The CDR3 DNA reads TGTGCCAGCAGCTTTACTAGCGGCTACAATGAGCAGTTCTTC. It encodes CASSFTSGYNEQFF.

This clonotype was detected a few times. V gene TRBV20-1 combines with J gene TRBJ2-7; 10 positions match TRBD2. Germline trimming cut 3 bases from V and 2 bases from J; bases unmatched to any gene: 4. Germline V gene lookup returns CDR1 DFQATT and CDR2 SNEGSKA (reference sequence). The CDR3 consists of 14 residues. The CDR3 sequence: CSASTGLAAYEQYF. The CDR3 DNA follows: TGCAGTGCTAGTACCGGACTAGCGGCCTACGAGCAGTACTTC.

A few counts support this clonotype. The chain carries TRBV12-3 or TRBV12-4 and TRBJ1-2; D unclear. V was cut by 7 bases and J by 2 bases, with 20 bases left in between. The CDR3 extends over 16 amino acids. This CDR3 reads CASTLRGIVENYGYTF. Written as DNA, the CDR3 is TGTGCCAGCACCCTACGGGGTATAGTTGAGAACTATGGCTACACCTTC.

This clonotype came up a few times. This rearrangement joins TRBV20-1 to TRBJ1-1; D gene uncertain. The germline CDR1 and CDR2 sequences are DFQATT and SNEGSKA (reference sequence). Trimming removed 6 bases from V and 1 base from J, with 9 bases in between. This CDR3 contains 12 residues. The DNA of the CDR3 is TGCAGTGCAGAAGGACCGAACACTGAAGCTTTCTTT. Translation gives CSAEGPNTEAFF.

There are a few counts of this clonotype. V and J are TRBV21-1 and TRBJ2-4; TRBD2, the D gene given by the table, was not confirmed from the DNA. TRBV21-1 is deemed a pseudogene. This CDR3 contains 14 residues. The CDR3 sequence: CASSPGRDRNIQYF. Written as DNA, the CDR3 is TGTGCCAGCAGCCCGGGGAGGGATCGAAACATTCAGTACTTC.

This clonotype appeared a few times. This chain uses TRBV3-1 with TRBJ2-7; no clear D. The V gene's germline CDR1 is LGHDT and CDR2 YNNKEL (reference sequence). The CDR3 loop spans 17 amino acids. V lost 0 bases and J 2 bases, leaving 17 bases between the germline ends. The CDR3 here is CASSQDITSSRTYEQYF. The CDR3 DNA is TGTGCCAGCAGCCAAGATATCACTTCTTCCCGAACCTACGAGCAGTACTTC.

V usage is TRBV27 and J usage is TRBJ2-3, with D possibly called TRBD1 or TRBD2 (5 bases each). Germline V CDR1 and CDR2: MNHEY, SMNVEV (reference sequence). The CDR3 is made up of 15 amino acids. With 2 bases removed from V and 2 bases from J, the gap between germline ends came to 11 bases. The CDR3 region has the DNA TGTGCCAGCAGTTTAAGCTCAGGGACCACAGATACGCAGTATTTT. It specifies CASSLSSGTTDTQYF.

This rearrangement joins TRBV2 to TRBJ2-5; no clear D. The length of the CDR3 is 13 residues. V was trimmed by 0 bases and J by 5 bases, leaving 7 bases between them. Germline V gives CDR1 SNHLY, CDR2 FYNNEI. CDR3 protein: CASSEAVGETQYF. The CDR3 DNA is TGTGCCAGCAGTGAAGCGGTGGGGGAGACCCAGTACTTC.

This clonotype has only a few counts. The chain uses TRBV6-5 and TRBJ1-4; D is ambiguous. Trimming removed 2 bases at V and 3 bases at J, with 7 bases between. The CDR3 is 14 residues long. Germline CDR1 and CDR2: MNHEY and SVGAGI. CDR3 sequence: CASSYRSSNEKLFF. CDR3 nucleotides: TGTGCCAGCAGTTACAGGTCCTCTAATGAAAAACTGTTTTTT.

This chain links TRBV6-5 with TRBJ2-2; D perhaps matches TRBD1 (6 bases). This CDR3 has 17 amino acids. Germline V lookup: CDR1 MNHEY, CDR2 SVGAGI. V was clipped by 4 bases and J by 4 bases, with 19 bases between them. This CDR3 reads CASSLRRGRGTTGELFF. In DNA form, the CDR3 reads TGTGCCAGCAGTTTGAGGCGAGGTAGGGGGACCACCGGGGAGCTGTTTTTT.

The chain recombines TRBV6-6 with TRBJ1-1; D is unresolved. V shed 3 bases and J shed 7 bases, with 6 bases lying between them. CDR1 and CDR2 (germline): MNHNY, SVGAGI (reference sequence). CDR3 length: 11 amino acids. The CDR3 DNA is TGTGCCAGCAGTTATCGGCATGAAGCTTTCTTT. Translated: CASSYRHEAFF.

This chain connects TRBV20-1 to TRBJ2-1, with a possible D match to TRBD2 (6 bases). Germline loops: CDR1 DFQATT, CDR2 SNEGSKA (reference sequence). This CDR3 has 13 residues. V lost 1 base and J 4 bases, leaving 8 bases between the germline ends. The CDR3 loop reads CSARASAYNEQFF. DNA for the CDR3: TGCAGTGCTAGAGCTAGCGCGTACAATGAGCAGTTCTTC.

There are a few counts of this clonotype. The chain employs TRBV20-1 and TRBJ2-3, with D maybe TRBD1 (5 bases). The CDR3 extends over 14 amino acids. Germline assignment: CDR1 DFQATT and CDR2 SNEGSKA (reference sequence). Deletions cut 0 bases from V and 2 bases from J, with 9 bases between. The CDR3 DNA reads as TGCAGTGCTAGAGATCAGGGCGTCACAGATACGCAGTATTTT. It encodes CSARDQGVTDTQYF.

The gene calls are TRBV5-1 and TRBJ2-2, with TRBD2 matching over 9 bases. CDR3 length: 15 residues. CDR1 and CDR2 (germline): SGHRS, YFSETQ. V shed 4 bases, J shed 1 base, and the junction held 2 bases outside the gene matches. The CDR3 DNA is TGCGCCAGCAGCCCGACTAGCGGGAACACCGGGGAGCTGTTTTTT. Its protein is CASSPTSGNTGELFF.

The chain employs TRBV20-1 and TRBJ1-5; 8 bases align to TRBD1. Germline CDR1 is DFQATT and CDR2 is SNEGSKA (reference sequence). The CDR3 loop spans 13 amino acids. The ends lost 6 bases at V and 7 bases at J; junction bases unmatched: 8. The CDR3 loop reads CSALGQVGQPQHF. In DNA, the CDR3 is TGCAGTGCCTTGGGACAGGTCGGACAGCCCCAGCATTTT.

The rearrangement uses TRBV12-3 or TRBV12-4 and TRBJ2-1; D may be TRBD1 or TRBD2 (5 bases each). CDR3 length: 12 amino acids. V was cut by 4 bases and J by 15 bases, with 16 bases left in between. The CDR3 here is CASSSPGRVTFF. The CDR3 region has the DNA TGTGCCAGCAGTTCGCCGGGACGAGTCACGTTCTTC.

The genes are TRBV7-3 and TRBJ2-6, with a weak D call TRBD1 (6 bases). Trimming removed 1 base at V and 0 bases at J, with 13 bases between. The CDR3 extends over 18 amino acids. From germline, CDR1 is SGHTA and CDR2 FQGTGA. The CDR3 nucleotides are TGTGCCAGCAGCTTAATTTCAGGGGCCAGCTCTGGGGCCAACGTCCTGACTTTC. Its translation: CASSLISGASSGANVLTF.